The 32 T cell receptor beta chains below all came from one sample that was sequenced in a study of blood T cells in healthy people across ages. For the second PCR, which ran for about 6 to 12 cycles, a sample-barcoded 5' primer and a J-beta primer mix were used. MiXCR was run by TCRdb on the 5' RACE reads, yielding one entry per CDR3 protein. The sample includes fewer than 800,000 distinct CDR3 sequences, approximately 25% of them seen just once. These data were also reused for a study on T cells of mothers and their children.

Source material: blood. The receptors stem from a boy aged 5-17 years in good health.

J is TRBJ1-2 and V is TRBV5-1; possibly TRBD1 for D (5 bases). The ends were cut back, 3 bases at V and 8 bases at J, with 23 bases in the middle. The CDR3 runs 16 residues. Germline loops: CDR1 SGHRS, CDR2 YFSETQ. Here the CDR3 DNA reads TGCGCCAGCAGCTCCACCACTGGGACGGCCAATGGAGGCTACACCTTC. Amino acids: CASSSTTGTANGGYTF.

The chain combines TRBV5-6 with TRBJ2-2; tentatively, D is TRBD2 (6 bases). Germline values: CDR1 SGHDT, CDR2 YYEEEE. This CDR3 is built from 16 residues. Trimming cost V 0 bases and J 1 base, with 10 bases left between them. As DNA, the CDR3 is TGTGCCAGCAGCTTGGATGGGGGGATGAACACCGGGGAGCTGTTTTTT. The encoded protein is CASSLDGGMNTGELFF.

V usage is TRBV14 and J usage is TRBJ2-5; 10 bases map to TRBD1. The CDR3 has 16 amino acids. Germline-derived CDR1 and CDR2 are SGHDN and FVKESK. Germline trimming cut 4 bases from V and 4 bases from J; bases unmatched to any gene: 9. The CDR3 region is CASSPTTGGFLETQYF. The CDR3 nucleotides read TGTGCCAGCAGCCCTACGACAGGGGGCTTTTTAGAGACCCAGTACTTC. Together with reference TRBV14 and TRBJ2-5, the CDR3 gives the full variable domain: EAGVTQFPSHSVIEKGQTVTLRCDPISGHDNLYWYRRVMGKEIKFLLHFVKESKQDESGMPNNRFLAERTGGTYSTLKVQPAELEDSGVYFCASSPTTGGFLETQYFGPGTRLLVL.

J is TRBJ2-5 and V is TRBV7-9; 9 bases are shared with TRBD1. The J call may be in error: the DNA end matches TRBJ2-1 better. The CDR3 runs 13 residues. Germline V gene lookup returns CDR1 SEHNR and CDR2 FQNEAQ (reference sequence). The DNA of the CDR3 is TGTGCCAGCTTGGGACAGGGTAGAAATGAGCAGTTCTTC. Its protein product is CASLGQGRNEQFF.

This clonotype was observed a handful of times. The chain carries TRBV7-3 and TRBJ2-3, with TRBD2 as a possible D gene (6 bases). Trimming left V 5 bases short and J 5 bases short, with 11 bases between. The CDR3 sequence is 13 residues long. Germline-derived CDR1 and CDR2 are SGHTA and FQGTGA. Here the CDR3 reads CASSQAGIDTQYF. CDR3 coding DNA: TGTGCCAGCAGCCAGGCGGGAATAGATACGCAGTATTTT.

In DNA, the CDR3 is TGTGCCAGCAGGACGGGACTAGGCTTTTACAATGAGCAGTTCTTC. As protein: CASRTGLGFYNEQFF. The chain couples TRBV28 to TRBJ2-1; 8 bases map to TRBD2. This CDR3 is built from 15 residues. The V segment lost 6 bases and the J segment 4 bases; nucleotides outside the gene matches: 8. CDR1 and CDR2 from the germline V gene are MDHEN and SYDVKM.

The genes are TRBV9 and TRBJ2-3; D is uncertain. The CDR3 has 16 amino acids. V was shortened by 0 bases and J by 2 bases, with 13 bases between the two germline ends. Germline V gene lookup returns CDR1 SGDLS and CDR2 YYNGEE. The CDR3 nucleotides read TGTGCCAGCAGCGTAGCCCCGGTTTCGACCACAGATACGCAGTATTTT. It codes for CASSVAPVSTTDTQYF.

This clonotype has a handful of counts. The chain uses TRBV7-2 and TRBJ2-7, with a weak D call TRBD1 (5 bases). CDR1 is SGHTA, CDR2 FQGNSA, per germline. The CDR3 totals 15 residues. Trimming left V 0 bases short and J 5 bases short, with 14 bases between. The CDR3: CASSLAGWTRDEQYF. The CDR3 region has the DNA TGTGCCAGCAGCTTAGCGGGTTGGACCAGGGACGAGCAGTACTTC. The variable domain in full, with the rest retrieved from reference TRBV7-2 and TRBJ2-7, is GAGVSQSPSNKVTEKGKDVELRCDPISGHTALYWYRQSLGQGLEFLIYFQGNSAPDKSGLPSDRFSAERTGGSVSTLTIQRTQQEDSAVYLCASSLAGWTRDEQYFGPGTRLTVT.

This chain connects TRBV29-1 to TRBJ2-1, with D perhaps being TRBD1 or TRBD2 (5 bases each). The germline CDR1 and CDR2 sequences are SQVTM and ANQGSEA. This CDR3 comprises 13 residues. V gave up 7 bases and J gave up 3 bases, with 13 bases separating them. CDR3 sequence (DNA): TGCAGCGCAGCGGACACAAGCTACAATGAGCAGTTCTTC. This encodes CSAADTSYNEQFF.

This chain joins TRBV29-1 and TRBJ2-3, with D perhaps TRBD1 or TRBD2 (7 bases each). V shed 7 bases and J shed 2 bases, with 16 bases lying between them. In germline, CDR1 is SQVTM, CDR2 ANQGSEA. CDR3 length equals 14 residues. Here the CDR3 reads CSAQAGQLTDTQYF. The CDR3 bases are TGCAGCGCCCAAGCGGGACAGCTCACAGATACGCAGTATTTT.

This chain uses TRBV3-1 with TRBJ1-2; unclear D gene. The CDR3 is 13 amino acids. V was clipped by 1 base and J by 5 bases, with 8 bases between them. Germline V gives CDR1 LGHDT, CDR2 YNNKEL (reference sequence). The CDR3 spells CASSQGHLYGYTF. CDR3 nucleotide sequence: TGTGCCAGCAGCCAAGGACATTTATATGGCTACACCTTC.

This clonotype was recorded only once. CDR3 nucleotides: TGCGCCAGCAGTCTTAACAGGGGTGAAGCTTTCTTT. It specifies CASSLNRGEAFF. The V gene is TRBV5-1, the J gene TRBJ1-1; 7 bases are a match to TRBD1. The CDR3 spans 12 residues. Germline CDR1 reads SGHRS; CDR2 reads YFSETQ. V shed 5 bases, J shed 7 bases, and the junction held 5 bases outside the gene matches.

This clonotype turned up a few times. The chain links TRBV4-3 to TRBJ2-3, with TRBD2 matching over 9 bases. Per the germline V gene, CDR1 is LGHNA and CDR2 is YSLEER. The CDR3 length is 18 residues. With V trimmed by 4 bases and J by 2 bases, 13 bases remained unmatched. The CDR3 loop is CASSPGTLAGANTDTQYF. Written as DNA, the CDR3 is TGCGCCAGCAGCCCGGGAACCTTAGCGGGGGCGAACACAGATACGCAGTATTTT.

This clonotype was picked up a small number of times. This chain connects TRBV9 to TRBJ2-1; TRBD2 aligns across 11 bases. The J call may be wrong; the DNA end is better matched by TRBJ2-7. The CDR3 is made up of 15 amino acids. Germline V gene lookup returns CDR1 SGDLS and CDR2 YYNGEE. This CDR3 is CASSGLAGGPGEQYF. The CDR3 DNA is TGTGCCAGCAGCGGCCTAGCGGGGGGCCCTGGGGAGCAGTACTTC.

The chain has TRBV2 and TRBJ2-1, with unresolved D. This CDR3 contains 12 residues. The germline gives CDR1 SNHLY, CDR2 FYNNEI. V lost 5 bases, J lost 7 bases, and 9 bases lay in between. The CDR3 DNA is TGTGCCAGCAGTCCCCAAAGAAATGAGCAGTTCTTC. Translating it yields CASSPQRNEQFF.

The chain uses TRBV2 and TRBJ2-5; the D gene is possibly TRBD2 (6 bases). CDR1 and CDR2 from the germline V gene are SNHLY and FYNNEI. Trimming removed 5 bases from V and 1 base from J, with 11 bases in between. The CDR3 has 14 amino acids. DNA for the CDR3: TGTGCCAGCAGTCTTTGGGACTTCCAAGAGACCCAGTACTTC. It translates to CASSLWDFQETQYF.

The gene calls are TRBV3-1 and TRBJ2-7, with TRBD2 matching 8 bases. Germline lookup yields CDR1 LGHDT and CDR2 YNNKEL (reference sequence). This CDR3 has 16 residues. V lost 0 bases to trimming and J lost 0 bases; unmatched junction nucleotides: 4. This CDR3 reads CASSQDPSGGSYEQYF. CDR3 in DNA: TGTGCCAGCAGCCAAGATCCCAGCGGGGGCTCCTACGAGCAGTACTTC.

The rearrangement joins TRBV7-2 to TRBJ2-7; D may be TRBD2 (6 bases). The V and J ends lost 2 bases and 1 base respectively, with 12 bases between them. CDR3 length: 15 amino acids. Germline-derived CDR1 and CDR2 are SGHTA and FQGNSA. The CDR3 nucleotides are TGTGCCAGCAGCTTAAACGGGAGAGGATCCTACGAGCAGTACTTC. This gives the protein CASSLNGRGSYEQYF.

This clonotype has just a few counts. The chain employs TRBV4-1 and TRBJ1-1; D not resolved. The CDR3 consists of 15 residues. V was pared by 1 base and J by 1 base, with 10 bases between. Germline CDR1 MGHRA, CDR2 YSYEKL. Written as DNA, the CDR3 is TGCGCCAGCAGCCAAGTGAGCCAGCCGAACACTGAAGCTTTCTTT. Translated: CASSQVSQPNTEAFF.

This clonotype occurred a few times. The rearrangement links TRBV25-1 to TRBJ1-1; D is undetermined. Germline CDR1 MGHDK, CDR2 SYGVNS. The CDR3 is made up of 14 amino acids. Trimming shortened V by 6 bases and J by 4 bases, and 15 bases separated the two germline ends. The CDR3: CASSKTQEGTEAFF. The CDR3 DNA reads TGTGCCAGCAGCAAGACTCAGGAAGGCACTGAAGCTTTCTTT. Complete variable domain (other parts from reference TRBV25-1 and TRBJ1-1): EADIYQTPRYLVIGTGKKITLECSQTMGHDKMYWYQQDPGMELHLIHYSYGVNSTEKGDLSSESTVSRIRTEHFPLTLESARPSHTSQYLCASSKTQEGTEAFFGQGTRLTVV.

This chain connects TRBV21-1 to TRBJ1-5; TRBD1 is the table's D call, not checked against the DNA. TRBV21-1 constitutes a pseudogene. The CDR3 is made up of 14 amino acids. This CDR3 reads CASSQGQGDQPQHF. CDR3 in DNA: TGTGCCAGCAGCCAGGGACAGGGCGATCAGCCCCAGCATTTT.

The rearrangement links TRBV12-3 or TRBV12-4 to TRBJ1-2; D gene ambiguous. Between the trimmed V and J ends, which lost 3 bases and 8 bases, there was a span of 22 bases. The CDR3 is 16 amino acids. CDR3 loop: CASSFTDTHRKWGYTF. DNA of the CDR3: TGTGCCAGCAGTTTCACAGACACACACAGAAAGTGGGGCTACACCTTC.

The chain links TRBV24-1 to TRBJ2-7; a possible D gene is TRBD2 (5 bases). V was cut by 2 bases and J by 1 base, with 11 bases left in between. Germline CDR1 reads KGHDR; CDR2 reads SFDVKD. The CDR3 runs 15 residues. CDR3 in DNA: TGTGCCACCAGTGATTCGAAGAGGGATTCCTACGAGCAGTACTTC. Residues: CATSDSKRDSYEQYF.

The rearrangement links TRBV10-3 to TRBJ2-7; D ambiguous. The CDR3 length is 14 residues. Trimming stripped 3 bases from V and 5 bases from J, with 14 bases between. Germline CDR1 and CDR2: ENHRY and SYGVKD. The CDR3 sequence is CAISDGLEIDEQYF. CDR3 nucleotide sequence: TGTGCCATCAGTGATGGGCTAGAAATTGACGAGCAGTACTTC.

This clonotype was observed a handful of times. J is TRBJ2-1 and V is TRBV28, with 11 nucleotides matching TRBD2. The CDR3 contains 16 residues. With V trimmed by 6 bases and J by 1 base, 5 bases remained unmatched. Germline CDR1 is MDHEN and CDR2 is SYDVKM. For the CDR3, the DNA is TGTGCCAGCAGGCTTCTAGCGGGAGGTTCCTACAATGAGCAGTTCTTC. It yields the protein CASRLLAGGSYNEQFF.

The chain uses TRBV7-6 and TRBJ2-1; TRBD2 is a possible D gene (5 bases). The DNA end lines up better with TRBJ2-7; the J call may be wrong. The CDR3 spans 17 residues. CDR1 is SGHVS and CDR2 is FNYEAQ in the germline V gene. In DNA form, the CDR3 reads TGTGCCAGCTCCCCCTATCCCATTAAAGGAGGCTCCTACGAGCAGTACTTC. This encodes CASSPYPIKGGSYEQYF.

This clonotype was detected a few times. The chain has TRBV29-1 and TRBJ1-2; TRBD1 is a possible D gene (6 bases). The germline CDR1 and CDR2 sequences are SQVTM and ANQGSEA. V was pared by 7 bases and J by 4 bases, with 16 bases between. The CDR3 totals 13 residues. The CDR3 nucleotides are TGCAGCGCAGTAGTACAGGGAAGCTATGGCTACACCTTC. Protein sequence: CSAVVQGSYGYTF.

This clonotype showed up just a few times. The chain employs TRBV7-3 and TRBJ2-4; 7 nucleotides match TRBD2. V was pared by 1 base and J by 0 bases, with 6 bases of the junction left unmatched. CDR1 SGHTA and CDR2 FQGTGA come from the germline V gene. The CDR3 covers 17 residues. CDR3: CASSLRGGDLAKNIQYF. CDR3 bases: TGTGCCAGCAGCTTAAGGGGGGGGGATTTAGCCAAAAACATTCAGTACTTC.

V usage is TRBV28 and J usage is TRBJ2-1; tentatively, D is TRBD2 (6 bases). Germline assignment: CDR1 MDHEN and CDR2 SYDVKM. This CDR3 has 16 amino acids. V lost 3 bases and J 5 bases, leaving 17 bases between the germline ends. The DNA of the CDR3 is TGTGCCAGCAGTTTGGCGGGGACCTCTTCCCACAATGAGCAGTTCTTC. This codes for CASSLAGTSSHNEQFF.

This clonotype was counted between two and nine times. V gene TRBV6-2 or TRBV6-3 combines with J gene TRBJ1-6, with TRBD1 as a possible D gene (6 bases). V was shortened by 2 bases and J by 7 bases, with 6 bases between the two germline ends. The CDR3 extends over 13 amino acids. CDR1 and CDR2 from the germline V gene are MNHEY and SVGEGT. DNA for the CDR3: TGTGCCAGCAGTTACGGGACAAATTCACCCCTCCACTTT. Protein: CASSYGTNSPLHF.

This chain joins TRBV7-9 and TRBJ2-2, with D possibly being TRBD2 (5 bases). Trimming shortened V by 6 bases and J by 5 bases, and 16 bases separated the two germline ends. The CDR3 covers 15 residues. Germline CDR1 reads SEHNR; CDR2 reads FQNEAQ (reference sequence). The CDR3 sequence is CASRDRDDGTGELFF. CDR3 DNA sequence: TGTGCCAGCAGAGACCGGGATGATGGGACCGGGGAGCTGTTTTTT. Drawing the rest from reference TRBV7-9 and TRBJ2-2, the complete variable domain is DTGVSQNPRHKITKRGQNVTFRCDPISEHNRLYWYRQTLGQGPEFLTYFQNEAQLEKSRLLSDRFSAERPKGSFSTLEIQRTEQGDSAMYLCASRDRDDGTGELFFGEGSRLTVL.

This clonotype was observed a few times. This chain's CDR3 is CASRYQGAPGNEQFF. The CDR3 DNA is TGTGCCAGCAGATACCAGGGGGCGCCGGGCAATGAGCAGTTCTTC. The chain links TRBV2 to TRBJ2-5, with 8 bases matching TRBD1. The DNA end is more similar to TRBJ2-1, so the J call may be wrong. The CDR3 runs 15 residues. Germline values: CDR1 SNHLY, CDR2 FYNNEI.